This T cell receptor beta chain came from a study of identical twins. This clonotype was recorded at least ten times. The target antigen is unknown. TCRdb re-analysed the 5' RACE reads in MiXCR, keeping a single row per CDR3 protein. Of approximately 600,000 distinct CDR3 sequences in the sample, about 7.1% were seen once. Study-wide results and caveats: Invariant MAIT and iNKT cells could partly confound zero-insertion analyses. The more abundant beta clonotypes in cord blood had fewer insertions, and memory repertoires did not show this.

CDR3 length equals 15 residues. Germline-derived CDR1 and CDR2 are MRHNA and SNTAGT. Trimming cost V 0 bases and J 6 bases; bases outside gene matches: 7. This same sample was also part of a study on yellow fever vaccine responses in identical twins. That source notes: Reportedly, the response of twins' T cells to the vaccine seemed partly convergent, partly personalized.

The sample comprised PBMCs. The source of this sequence is a woman between 18 and 30 years old in good health. The gene calls are TRBV6-4 and TRBJ1-2, with 7 bases that match TRBD1. This CDR3 is CASSDSATGLDGYTF. The CDR3 nucleotides are TGTGCCAGCAGTGACTCAGCGACAGGGCTGGATGGCTACACCTTC.